Listed here is a single T cell receptor (beta chain). Its antigen is unknown. This may stem from a read error, because a much larger clone lies one nucleotide away. These data come from a study of T cells in Graves' hyperthyroidism and ophthalmopathy. In the study overall: Blood was drawn when the patient was first diagnosed and still untreated.

Germline V gives CDR1 SEHNR, CDR2 FQNEAQ (reference sequence). The CDR3 extends over 15 amino acids. Whole-study results and caveats: From stable hyperthyroidism, ophthalmopathy was set apart by a 13 V-J model. In blood, most of the thyroid clonotypes expanded above 0.001 were also present.

Orbital computed tomography and thyroid ultrasound, together with serum TRAb and thyroxine and clinical symptoms, were used for diagnoses. Regions amplified from RNA transcripts were the TCR beta CDR3 regions. The study used the HTBI primer set for a first-round RT-PCR of the TCR CDR3. TCRdb redid the calling of the multiplex PCR reads with MiXCR, one entry per CDR3 protein. The sample contains about 400,000 distinct CDR3 sequences, over 13% of which appear only once. The receptor's source is a man aged 50 to 59 with Graves' ophthalmopathy. This rearrangement joins TRBV7-9 to TRBJ1-5; D may be TRBD1 (5 bases). Sequencing was carried out using blood. Here the CDR3 DNA reads TGTGCCAACAGCTTAGTTGCAGGGACGGATCAGCCCCAGCATTTT. Amino acids: CANSLVAGTDQPQHF.